This passage covers 21 T cell receptor beta chains from one sample sequenced in a study of cytomegalovirus exposure and HLA in healthy donors. The PCR ran on 60 Vbeta and 13 Jbeta primers. The repertoire was sequenced with immunoSEQ multiplex PCR; TCRdb's copy has only in-frame clones and lacks some. The table lists some 170,000 clones, roughly 82% of them singletons. The material sequenced was PBMCs. Every receptor here comes from a man aged 45-60 years in good health and CMV-seropositive.

V usage is TRBV5-1 and J usage is TRBJ2-3; TRBD1 is a possible D gene (6 bases). Deletions cut 3 bases from V and 0 bases from J, with 20 bases between. Germline V gene data show CDR1 as SGHRS and CDR2 as YFSETQ. This CDR3 is 18 amino acids long. The CDR3 DNA is TGCGCCAGCAGCTCCGGGACAACCTCTAGATCTAGCACAGATACGCAGTATTTT. Protein sequence: CASSSGTTSRSSTDTQYF.

The genes are TRBV6-1 and TRBJ1-1, with a possible D match to TRBD1 (6 bases). The CDR3 sequence is 14 residues long. V gave up 6 bases and J gave up 2 bases, with 13 bases separating them. Germline V gene sequence: CDR1 MNHNS, CDR2 SASEGT. The DNA for the CDR3 is TGTGCCAGCAGGAGGGCAGGGGAAAACACTGAAGCTTTCTTT. This translates into CASRRAGENTEAFF.

About this clone itself: In the same sample, other DNA sequences code for this CDR3. The chain has TRBV6-5 and TRBJ2-7, with D maybe TRBD1 (6 bases). V lost 0 bases, J lost 3 bases, and 6 bases lay in between. The CDR3 totals 13 residues. The germline CDR1 and CDR2 sequences are MNHEY and SVGAGI. This CDR3 reads CASSYSQGYEQYF. In nucleotides, the CDR3 is TGTGCCAGCAGTTACTCACAGGGCTACGAGCAGTACTTC.

The rearrangement uses TRBV9 and TRBJ2-1; 11 nucleotides match TRBD2. The germline V gene has CDR1 SGDLS and CDR2 YYNGEE. With V trimmed by 2 bases and J by 4 bases, 5 bases remained unmatched. The CDR3 extends over 16 amino acids. CDR3 DNA: TGTGCCAGCAGCGTCACTATAGCGGGGGGGTACAATGAGCAGTTCTTC. It encodes CASSVTIAGGYNEQFF.

J is TRBJ2-3 and V is TRBV14; D is possibly TRBD2 (6 bases). Per germline, CDR1 SGHDN and CDR2 FVKESK. CDR3 length equals 15 residues. The V end was cut by 4 bases, the J end by 0 bases, with 11 bases between. The CDR3 sequence is CASSRTTPSTDTQYF. As DNA, the CDR3 is TGTGCCAGCAGCCGGACTACCCCCAGCACAGATACGCAGTATTTT.

This clone was seen a few times. The chain uses TRBV28 and TRBJ1-1; TRBD1 aligns across 12 bases. The junction had 5 bases not matched to a gene; V was cut back by 4 bases and J by 5 bases. The CDR3 contains 15 residues. Germline CDR1 and CDR2: MDHEN and SYDVKM. DNA of the CDR3: TGTGCCAGCAGTTGGGGGACAGGGGGCTTTACTGAAGCTTTCTTT. Encoded protein: CASSWGTGGFTEAFF.

CDR3 sequence reads: CASMPGGRVGNQPQHF. The CDR3 DNA reads as TGTGCCAGCATGCCCGGGGGGCGCGTGGGCAATCAGCCCCAGCATTTT. The chain employs TRBV6-6 and TRBJ1-5, with a weak D call TRBD1 (6 bases). CDR1 is MNHNY, CDR2 SVGAGI, per germline (reference sequence). The CDR3 totals 16 residues. Trimming stripped 7 bases from V and 2 bases from J, with 18 bases between.

The chain employs TRBV28 and TRBJ2-1, with 12 bases that match TRBD1. The germline CDR1 and CDR2 sequences are MDHEN and SYDVKM. Unmatched junction bases numbered 8, after V lost 4 bases and J lost 7 bases. This CDR3 region has 16 residues. The CDR3 here is CASSSPGQGAWNEQFF. The CDR3 region has the DNA TGTGCCAGCAGTTCACCGGGACAGGGGGCTTGGAATGAGCAGTTCTTC.

The chain joins TRBV30 to TRBJ2-7; TRBD1 agrees at 11 bases. V trimming: 3 bases; J trimming: 6 bases; junction bases outside the gene matches: 4. The germline V gene has CDR1 GTSNPN and CDR2 SVGIG (reference sequence). The CDR3 covers 13 residues. CDR3 coding DNA: TGTGCCTGGAGCAGGACAGGGGGCTCCGAGCAGTACTTC. It specifies CAWSRTGGSEQYF.

The chain has TRBV9 and TRBJ1-1; D is possibly TRBD1 (5 bases). Trimming cost V 0 bases and J 7 bases, with 10 bases left between them. Looked up from germline, CDR1 is SGDLS and CDR2 is YYNGEE. The CDR3 runs 13 residues. The CDR3 here is CASSVDTGGEAFF. The DNA of the CDR3 is TGTGCCAGCAGCGTAGACACCGGGGGTGAAGCTTTCTTT.

This chain connects TRBV7-9 to TRBJ1-6; the D gene is possibly TRBD1 (5 bases). CDR1 is SEHNR, CDR2 FQNEAQ, per germline (reference sequence). The CDR3 consists of 15 residues. The V gene lost 3 bases and the J gene lost 9 bases, with 15 bases spanning the gap. The CDR3 region is CASSFTGVRGSPLHF. CDR3 DNA: TGTGCCAGCAGCTTCACAGGCGTACGTGGTTCACCCCTCCACTTT.

The rearrangement links TRBV11-2 to TRBJ2-3; 7 bases map to TRBD1. CDR1 and CDR2 (germline): SGHAT, FQNNGV. The CDR3 has 15 amino acids. V was pared by 1 base and J by 1 base, with 2 bases of the junction left unmatched. Here the CDR3 DNA reads TGTGCCAGCAGCTTAGCCGACAGGGGCACAGATACGCAGTATTTT. Its translation is CASSLADRGTDTQYF.

The table lists this clone with a count of one. V is TRBV20-1 and J is TRBJ2-5; D unresolved. The V gene lost 6 bases and the J gene lost 7 bases, with 9 bases spanning the gap. The CDR3 sequence is 10 residues long. The germline V gene encodes CDR1 DFQATT and CDR2 SNEGSKA (reference sequence). The CDR3 sequence: CSARRGTQYF. The DNA for the CDR3 is TGCAGTGCCCGGAGAGGGACCCAGTACTTC.

The gene calls are TRBV9 and TRBJ1-2, with 9 bases aligning to TRBD1. The CDR3 is 14 residues long. V lost 4 bases to trimming and J lost 7 bases; unmatched junction nucleotides: 8. In germline, CDR1 is SGDLS, CDR2 YYNGEE. CDR3 amino acids: CASSSFGTGTGYTF. The CDR3 nucleotides are TGTGCCAGCAGCTCTTTTGGGACAGGGACTGGCTACACCTTC.

The CDR3 is CASSPYRETQYF. CDR3 bases: TGCGCCAGCAGCCCCTACCGTGAGACCCAGTACTTC. The V and J genes are TRBV5-1 and TRBJ2-5; D remains unclear. Germline V CDR1 and CDR2: SGHRS, YFSETQ. V lost 4 bases, J lost 5 bases, and 9 bases lay in between. This CDR3 is built from 12 residues.

The chain's CDR3 is CAWSVLETGELFF. The CDR3 DNA reads TGTGCCTGGAGTGTTTTGGAGACCGGGGAGCTGTTTTTT. V and J are TRBV30 and TRBJ2-2; D is uncertain. The CDR3 is 13 residues long. The germline CDR1 and CDR2 sequences are GTSNPN and SVGIG (reference sequence). V was cut by 0 bases and J by 5 bases, with 7 bases left in between.

V usage is TRBV4-3 and J usage is TRBJ1-1; 8 bases are shared with TRBD1. The CDR3 sequence is 16 residues long. V dropped 1 base and J dropped 7; count of bases not matched to a gene: 11. Germline V gene lookup returns CDR1 LGHNA and CDR2 YSLEER. The CDR3 nucleotides are TGCGCCAGCAGCCAAGCCAGGGCAGGGGGCAGGGATGAAGCTTTCTTT. This codes for CASSQARAGGRDEAFF.

DNA for the CDR3: TGCGCCAGCAGCGCGGCTGGAGGGGACACTGAAGCTTTCTTT. Its protein product is CASSAAGGDTEAFF. The chain has TRBV5-1 and TRBJ1-1; perhaps TRBD1 as D (5 bases). Germline loops: CDR1 SGHRS, CDR2 YFSETQ. The CDR3 length is 14 residues. V was trimmed by 4 bases and J by 3 bases, leaving 13 bases between them.

In regard to this clone: The identical CDR3 is also encoded by other nucleotide sequences in the sample. The rearrangement joins TRBV5-1 to TRBJ2-2; a possible D gene is TRBD2 (6 bases). The CDR3 runs to 17 residues. V lost 0 bases to trimming and J lost 2 bases, with 14 bases between them. The germline gives CDR1 SGHRS, CDR2 YFSETQ. CDR3 nucleotide sequence: TGCGCCAGCAGCTTGGGGCCTGCGGGGACTAACACCGGGGAGCTGTTTTTT. Amino acid sequence: CASSLGPAGTNTGELFF.

The chain links TRBV9 to TRBJ2-1, with 10 nucleotides matching TRBD2. V lost 4 bases to trimming and J lost 5 bases; unmatched junction nucleotides: 9. CDR3 length equals 16 residues. The V gene's germline CDR1 is SGDLS and CDR2 YYNGEE. The CDR3 here is CASSPPSGRDNNEQFF. The CDR3 region has the DNA TGTGCCAGCAGCCCGCCCAGCGGGAGGGATAACAATGAGCAGTTCTTC.

The chain joins TRBV2 to TRBJ2-1; 9 nucleotides match TRBD2. The CDR3 length is 15 residues. V trimming: 1 base; J trimming: 5 bases; junction bases outside the gene matches: 3. In germline, CDR1 is SNHLY, CDR2 FYNNEI. The CDR3 DNA is TGTGCCAGCAGTGAAGTAGCGGGAGCCCACAATGAGCAGTTCTTC. It is translated as CASSEVAGAHNEQFF.